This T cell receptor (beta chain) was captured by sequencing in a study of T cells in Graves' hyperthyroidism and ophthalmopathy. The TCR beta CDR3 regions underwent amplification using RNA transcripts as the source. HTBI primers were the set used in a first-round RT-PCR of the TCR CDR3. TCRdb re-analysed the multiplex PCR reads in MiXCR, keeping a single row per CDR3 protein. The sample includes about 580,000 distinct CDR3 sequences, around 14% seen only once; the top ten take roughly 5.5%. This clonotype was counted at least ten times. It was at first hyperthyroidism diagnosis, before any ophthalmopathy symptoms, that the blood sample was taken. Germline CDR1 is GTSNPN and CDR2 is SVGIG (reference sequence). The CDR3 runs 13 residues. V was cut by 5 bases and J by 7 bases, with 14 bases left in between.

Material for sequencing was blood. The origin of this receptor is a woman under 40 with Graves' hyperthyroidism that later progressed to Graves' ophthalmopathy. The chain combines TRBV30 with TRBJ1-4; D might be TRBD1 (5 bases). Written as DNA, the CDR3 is TGTGCCTGGGGTCAGGGTTTGGGTGAAAAACTGTTTTTT. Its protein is CAWGQGLGEKLFF.